This T cell receptor (beta chain) was documented in a study of cytomegalovirus exposure and HLA in healthy donors. Study background: In an earlier analysis, around 120 million unique TCR beta sequences were found from some 200 million T cells.

Healthy bone marrow donors made up the donor group. The PCR made use of 60 Vbeta and 13 Jbeta primers. Here immunoSEQ multiplex PCR was the method, and the copy in TCRdb shows in-frame clones only, minus some. Here the sample spans about 200,000 clones, roughly an eighth being singletons. Regarding this clone: What it recognizes is unknown.

The study, taken as a whole, reports: Data from an earlier analysis indicated that most TCR beta V segments were productive either about 87% or about 30% of the time.

Germline lookup yields CDR1 GTSNPN and CDR2 SVGIG (reference sequence). V was cut by 0 bases and J by 6 bases, with 11 bases left in between. This CDR3 region has 13 residues. The chain uses TRBV30 and TRBJ1-2; D is uncertain. The clonotype comes from a man aged 45-65 years in good health and CMV-seropositive. Material for sequencing was PBMCs. The CDR3 region has the DNA TGTGCCTGGAGTGTACCAGACTACCATGGCTACACCTTC. Its protein is CAWSVPDYHGYTF.